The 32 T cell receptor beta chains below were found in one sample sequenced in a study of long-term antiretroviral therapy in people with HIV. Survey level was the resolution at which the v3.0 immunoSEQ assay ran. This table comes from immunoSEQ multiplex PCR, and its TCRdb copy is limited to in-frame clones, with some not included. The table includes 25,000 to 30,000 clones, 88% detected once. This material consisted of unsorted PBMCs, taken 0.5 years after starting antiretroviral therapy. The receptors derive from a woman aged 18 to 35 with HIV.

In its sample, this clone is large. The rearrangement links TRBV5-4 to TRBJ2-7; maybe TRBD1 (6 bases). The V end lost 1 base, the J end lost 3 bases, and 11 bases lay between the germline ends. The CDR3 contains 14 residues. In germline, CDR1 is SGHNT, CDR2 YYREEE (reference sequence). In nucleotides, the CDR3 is TGTGCCAGCAGCTTGCAGGGGTCCGACTACGAGCAGTACTTC. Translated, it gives CASSLQGSDYEQYF.

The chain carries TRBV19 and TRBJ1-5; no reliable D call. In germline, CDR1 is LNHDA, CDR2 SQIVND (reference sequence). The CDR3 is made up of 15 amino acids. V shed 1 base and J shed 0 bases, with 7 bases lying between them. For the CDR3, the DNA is TGTGCCAGTAGTATAGTTGATTATAGCAATCAGCCCCAGCATTTT. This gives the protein CASSIVDYSNQPQHF. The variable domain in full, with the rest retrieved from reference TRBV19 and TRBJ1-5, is DGGITQSPKYLFRKEGQNVTLSCEQNLNHDAMYWYRQDPGQGLRLIYYSQIVNDFQKGDIAEGYSVSREKKESFPLTVTSAQKNPTAFYLCASSIVDYSNQPQHFGDGTRLSIL.

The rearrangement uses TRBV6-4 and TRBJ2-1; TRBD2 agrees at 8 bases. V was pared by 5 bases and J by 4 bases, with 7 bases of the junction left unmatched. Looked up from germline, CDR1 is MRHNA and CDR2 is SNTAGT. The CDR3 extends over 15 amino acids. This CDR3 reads CASSPLAGTYNEQFF. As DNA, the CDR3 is TGTGCCAGCAGTCCGTTAGCGGGAACTTACAATGAGCAGTTCTTC.

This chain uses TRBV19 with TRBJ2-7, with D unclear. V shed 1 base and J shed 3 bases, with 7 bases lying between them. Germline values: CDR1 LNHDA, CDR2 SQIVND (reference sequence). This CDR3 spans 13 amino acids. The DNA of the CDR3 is TGTGCCAGTAGTATAGGACACAACTACGAGCAGTACTTC. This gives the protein CASSIGHNYEQYF.

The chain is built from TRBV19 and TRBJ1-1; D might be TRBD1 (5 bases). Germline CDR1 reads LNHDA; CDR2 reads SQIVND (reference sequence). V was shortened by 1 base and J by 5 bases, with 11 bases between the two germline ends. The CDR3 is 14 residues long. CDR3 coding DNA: TGTGCCAGTAGTATAGCACTGGGGGGAACTGAAGCTTTCTTT. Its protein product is CASSIALGGTEAFF.

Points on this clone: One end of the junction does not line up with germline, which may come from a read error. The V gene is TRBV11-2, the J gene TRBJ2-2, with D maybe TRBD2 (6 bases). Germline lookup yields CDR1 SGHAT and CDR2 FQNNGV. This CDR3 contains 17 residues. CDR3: CASSQGLEGELTGELFF. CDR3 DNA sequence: TGCGCCAGCAGCCAAGGTTTGGAGGGAGAGTTAACCGGGGAGCTGTTTTTT.

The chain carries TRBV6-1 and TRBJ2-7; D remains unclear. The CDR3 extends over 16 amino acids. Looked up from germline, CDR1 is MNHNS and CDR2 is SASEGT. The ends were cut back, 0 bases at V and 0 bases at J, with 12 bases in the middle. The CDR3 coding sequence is TGTGCCAGCAGTGAAGCCAGCCCGTACAGCTCCTACGAGCAGTACTTC. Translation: CASSEASPYSSYEQYF.

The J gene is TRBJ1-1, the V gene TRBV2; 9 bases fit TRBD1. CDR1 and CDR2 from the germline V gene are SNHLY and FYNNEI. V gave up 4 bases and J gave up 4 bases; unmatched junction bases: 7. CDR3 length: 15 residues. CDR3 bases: TGTGCCAGCAGTGGGAACAGGGGGCGCGGCACTGAAGCTTTCTTT. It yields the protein CASSGNRGRGTEAFF.

The CDR3 coding sequence is TGTGCCAGACAGGGGGAATCCTACGAGCAGTACTTC. It translates to CARQGESYEQYF. V gene TRBV27 combines with J gene TRBJ2-7; TRBD1 matches at 8 bases. This CDR3 contains 12 residues. V lost 9 bases, J lost 1 base, and 2 bases stayed unmatched. From germline, CDR1 is MNHEY and CDR2 SMNVEV (reference sequence).

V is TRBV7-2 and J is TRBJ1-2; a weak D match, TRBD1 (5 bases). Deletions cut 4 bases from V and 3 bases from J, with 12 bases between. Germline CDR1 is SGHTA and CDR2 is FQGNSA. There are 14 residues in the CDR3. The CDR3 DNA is TGTGCCAGCAGCTCCGAGACAGTTGACTATGGCTACACCTTC. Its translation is CASSSETVDYGYTF. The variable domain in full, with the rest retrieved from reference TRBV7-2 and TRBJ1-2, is GAGVSQSPSNKVTEKGKDVELRCDPISGHTALYWYRQSLGQGLEFLIYFQGNSAPDKSGLPSDRFSAERTGGSVSTLTIQRTQQEDSAVYLCASSSETVDYGYTFGSGTRLTVV.

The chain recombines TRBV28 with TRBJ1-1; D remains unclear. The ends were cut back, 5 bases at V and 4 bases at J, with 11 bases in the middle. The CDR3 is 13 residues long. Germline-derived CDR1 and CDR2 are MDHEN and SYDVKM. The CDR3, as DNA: TGTGCCAGCAGTAGGCCGGGCCCCACTGAAGCTTTCTTT. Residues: CASSRPGPTEAFF. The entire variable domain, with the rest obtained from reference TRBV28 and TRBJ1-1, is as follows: DVKVTQSSRYLVKRTGEKVFLECVQDMDHENMFWYRQDPGLGLRLIYFSYDVKMKEKGDIPEGYSVSREKKERFSLILESASTNQTSMYLCASSRPGPTEAFFGQGTRLTVV.

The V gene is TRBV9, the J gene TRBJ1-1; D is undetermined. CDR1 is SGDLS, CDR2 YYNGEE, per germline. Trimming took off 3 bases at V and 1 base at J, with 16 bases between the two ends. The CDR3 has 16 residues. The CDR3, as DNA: TGTGCCAGCAGCGCCGGAAAAATTAGCTCGAACACTGAAGCTTTCTTT. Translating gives CASSAGKISSNTEAFF.

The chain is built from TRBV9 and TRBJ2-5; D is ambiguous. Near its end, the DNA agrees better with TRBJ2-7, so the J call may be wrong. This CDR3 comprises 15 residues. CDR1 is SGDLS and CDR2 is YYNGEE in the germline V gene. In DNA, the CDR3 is TGTGCCAGCAGCGTAGGGCTGGGTTATTCCTACGAGCAGTACTTC. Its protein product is CASSVGLGYSYEQYF.

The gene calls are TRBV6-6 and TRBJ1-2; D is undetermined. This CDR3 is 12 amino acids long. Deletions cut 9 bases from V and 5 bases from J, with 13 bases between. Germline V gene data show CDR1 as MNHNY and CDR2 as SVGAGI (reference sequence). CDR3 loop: CASKKGGYGYTF. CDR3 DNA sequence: TGTGCCAGTAAGAAGGGAGGGTATGGCTACACCTTC.

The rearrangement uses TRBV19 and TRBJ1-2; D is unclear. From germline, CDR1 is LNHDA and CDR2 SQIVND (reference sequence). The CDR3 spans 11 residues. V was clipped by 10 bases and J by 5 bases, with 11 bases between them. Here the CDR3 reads CATSSGYGYTF. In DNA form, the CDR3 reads TGTGCCACCTCATCGGGGTATGGCTACACCTTC.

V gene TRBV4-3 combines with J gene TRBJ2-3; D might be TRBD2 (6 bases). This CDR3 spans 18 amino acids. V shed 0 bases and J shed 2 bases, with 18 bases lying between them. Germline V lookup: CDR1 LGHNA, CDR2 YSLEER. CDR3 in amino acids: CASSQDGIAEAFTDTQYF. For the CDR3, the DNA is TGCGCCAGCAGCCAAGATGGGATAGCGGAGGCCTTCACAGATACGCAGTATTTT.

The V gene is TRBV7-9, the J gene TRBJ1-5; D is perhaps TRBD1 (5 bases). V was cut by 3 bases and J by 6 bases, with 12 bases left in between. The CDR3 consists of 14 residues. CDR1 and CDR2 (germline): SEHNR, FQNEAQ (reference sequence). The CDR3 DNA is TGTGCCAGCAGCTTTGGGCAGGGTGGTCAGCCCCAGCATTTT. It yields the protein CASSFGQGGQPQHF.

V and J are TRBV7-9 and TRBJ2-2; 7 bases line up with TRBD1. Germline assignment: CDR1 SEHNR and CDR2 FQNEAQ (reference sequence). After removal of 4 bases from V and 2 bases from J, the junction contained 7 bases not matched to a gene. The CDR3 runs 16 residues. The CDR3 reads CASSSIDRDNTGELFF. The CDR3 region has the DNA TGTGCCAGCAGCTCGATAGACAGGGACAACACCGGGGAGCTGTTTTTT.

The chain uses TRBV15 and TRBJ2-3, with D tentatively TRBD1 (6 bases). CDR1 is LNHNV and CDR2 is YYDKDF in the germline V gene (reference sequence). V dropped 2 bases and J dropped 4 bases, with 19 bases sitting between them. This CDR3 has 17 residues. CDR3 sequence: CATSRNQQGVLADTQYF. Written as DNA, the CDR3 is TGTGCCACCAGCAGAAATCAACAGGGAGTCCTGGCAGATACGCAGTATTTT.

The CDR3 DNA follows: TGTGCCAGTAGTATAGGGGGCGGGGAGGGGAATCAGCCCCAGCATTTT. Protein product: CASSIGGGEGNQPQHF. The chain carries TRBV19 and TRBJ1-5, with TRBD1 as a possible D gene (5 bases). CDR3 length equals 16 residues. CDR1 is LNHDA and CDR2 is SQIVND in the germline V gene (reference sequence). The V end was cut by 1 base, the J end by 4 bases, with 14 bases between.

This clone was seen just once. This CDR3 reads CASYAAGGNQPQHF. DNA of the CDR3: TGTGCCAGCTACGCCGCGGGGGGCAATCAGCCCCAGCATTTT. The chain employs TRBV6-5 and TRBJ1-5; D is perhaps TRBD1 (5 bases). The CDR3 length is 14 residues. V gave up 8 bases and J gave up 2 bases, with 13 bases separating them. Germline V gives CDR1 MNHEY, CDR2 SVGAGI.

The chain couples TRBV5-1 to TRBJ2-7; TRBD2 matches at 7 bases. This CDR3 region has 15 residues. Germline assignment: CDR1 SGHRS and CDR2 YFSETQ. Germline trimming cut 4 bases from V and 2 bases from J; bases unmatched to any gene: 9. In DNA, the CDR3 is TGCGCCAGCAGCGAGACTAGCTTACGGCCCTACGAGCAGTACTTC. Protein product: CASSETSLRPYEQYF. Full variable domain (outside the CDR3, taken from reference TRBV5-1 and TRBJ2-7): KAGVTQTPRYLIKTRGQQVTLSCSPISGHRSVSWYQQTPGQGLQFLFEYFSETQRNKGNFPGRFSGRQFSNSRSEMNVSTLELGDSALYLCASSETSLRPYEQYFGPGTRLTVT.

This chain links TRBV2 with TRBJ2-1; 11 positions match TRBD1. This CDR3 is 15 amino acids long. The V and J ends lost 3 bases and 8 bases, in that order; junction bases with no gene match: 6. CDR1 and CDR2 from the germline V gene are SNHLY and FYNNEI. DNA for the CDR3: TGTGCCAGCAGTGAGGACAGGGGGCAGATAGATGAGCAGTTCTTC. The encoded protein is CASSEDRGQIDEQFF.

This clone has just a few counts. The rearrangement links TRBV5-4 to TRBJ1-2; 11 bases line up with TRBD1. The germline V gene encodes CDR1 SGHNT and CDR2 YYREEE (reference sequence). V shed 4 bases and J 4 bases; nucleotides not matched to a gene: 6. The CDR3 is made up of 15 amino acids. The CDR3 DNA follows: TGTGCCAGCAGCCTTGGGGGACAGGGGGGCTATGGCTACACCTTC. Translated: CASSLGGQGGYGYTF.

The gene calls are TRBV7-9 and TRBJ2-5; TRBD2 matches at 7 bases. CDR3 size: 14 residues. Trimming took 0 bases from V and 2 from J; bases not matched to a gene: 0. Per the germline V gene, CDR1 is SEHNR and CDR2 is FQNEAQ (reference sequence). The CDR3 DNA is TGTGCCAGCAGCTTAGCGGGGGGGCAAGAGACCCAGTACTTC. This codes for CASSLAGGQETQYF. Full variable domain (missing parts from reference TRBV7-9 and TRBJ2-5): DTGVSQNPRHKITKRGQNVTFRCDPISEHNRLYWYRQTLGQGPEFLTYFQNEAQLEKSRLLSDRFSAERPKGSFSTLEIQRTEQGDSAMYLCASSLAGGQETQYFGPGTRLLVL.

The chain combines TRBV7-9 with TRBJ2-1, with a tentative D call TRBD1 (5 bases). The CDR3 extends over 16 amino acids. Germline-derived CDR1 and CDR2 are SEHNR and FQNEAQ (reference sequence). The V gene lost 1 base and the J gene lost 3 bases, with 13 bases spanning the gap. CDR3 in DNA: TGTGCCAGCAGCTTAGTGGGCTTAAGGGGCTACAATGAGCAGTTCTTC. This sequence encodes CASSLVGLRGYNEQFF.

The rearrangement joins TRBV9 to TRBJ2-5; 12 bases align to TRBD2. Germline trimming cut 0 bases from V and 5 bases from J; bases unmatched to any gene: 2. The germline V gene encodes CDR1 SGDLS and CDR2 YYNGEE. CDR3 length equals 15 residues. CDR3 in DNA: TGTGCCAGCAGCGTAGCTGGGACTAGCGGGGAGACCCAGTACTTC. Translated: CASSVAGTSGETQYF.

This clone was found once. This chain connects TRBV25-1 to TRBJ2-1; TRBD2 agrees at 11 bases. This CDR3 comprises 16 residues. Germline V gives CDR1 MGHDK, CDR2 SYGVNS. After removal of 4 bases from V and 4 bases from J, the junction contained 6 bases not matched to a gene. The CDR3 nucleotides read TGTGCCAGCAGTGGCCGACTAGCGGGACCGTACAATGAGCAGTTCTTC. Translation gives CASSGRLAGPYNEQFF.

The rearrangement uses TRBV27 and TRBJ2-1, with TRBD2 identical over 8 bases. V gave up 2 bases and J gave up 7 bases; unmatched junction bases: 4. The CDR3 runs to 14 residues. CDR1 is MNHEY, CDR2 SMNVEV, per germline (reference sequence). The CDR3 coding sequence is TGTGCCAGCAGTTTAAGCGGGAGTTTAAATGAGCAGTTCTTC. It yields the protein CASSLSGSLNEQFF.

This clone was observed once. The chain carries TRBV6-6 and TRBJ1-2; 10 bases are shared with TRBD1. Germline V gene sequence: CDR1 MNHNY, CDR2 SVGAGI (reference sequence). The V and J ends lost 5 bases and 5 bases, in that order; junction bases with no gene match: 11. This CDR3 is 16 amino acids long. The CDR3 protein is CASSTGTGARVYGYTF. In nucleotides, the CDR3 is TGTGCCAGCAGTACCGGGACAGGGGCGCGGGTTTATGGCTACACCTTC.

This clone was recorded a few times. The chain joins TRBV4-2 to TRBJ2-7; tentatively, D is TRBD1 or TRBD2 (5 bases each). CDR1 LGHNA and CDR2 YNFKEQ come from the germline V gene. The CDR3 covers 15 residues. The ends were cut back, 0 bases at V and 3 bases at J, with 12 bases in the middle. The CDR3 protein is CASSQDRDGGYEQYF. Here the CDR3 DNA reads TGTGCCAGCAGCCAAGATCGGGACGGCGGCTACGAGCAGTACTTC.

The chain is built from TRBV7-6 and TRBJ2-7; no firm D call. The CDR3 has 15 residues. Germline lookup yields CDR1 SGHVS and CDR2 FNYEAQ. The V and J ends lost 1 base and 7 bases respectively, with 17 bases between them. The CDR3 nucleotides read TGTGCCAGCAGCTTAGATCTAGGCGGTTTAGGGGAGCAGTACTTC. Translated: CASSLDLGGLGEQYF.